This T cell receptor beta chain was obtained from a study of T cells in Graves' hyperthyroidism and ophthalmopathy. The table lists this clonotype with a few counts. No antigen is known for it. General study findings and limits: In the blood, most expanded thyroid clonotypes above 0.001 appeared as well.

V lost 0 bases and J lost 0, with 14 bases in between. Germline values: CDR1 LGHDT, CDR2 YNNKEL (reference sequence). The CDR3 loop spans 18 amino acids. TCR beta CDR3 region amplification was performed from RNA transcripts. Researchers ran a first-round RT-PCR on the TCR CDR3 using the HTBI primer set. TCRdb processed the multiplex PCR reads anew with MiXCR; each CDR3 protein has one entry. Among approximately 600,000 distinct CDR3 sequences listed, roughly 20% were seen once. Together with thyroid ultrasound, orbital computed tomography, serum thyroxine and TRAb, clinical symptoms were used for diagnoses.

Input material: blood. The chain has TRBV3-1 and TRBJ1-4; D call uncertain. The clonotype was recovered from a man under 40 with Graves' ophthalmopathy. The CDR3 protein is CASSQDQVNFATNEKLFF. CDR3 DNA: TGTGCCAGCAGCCAAGATCAGGTCAACTTTGCAACTAATGAAAAACTGTTTTTT. Based on the CDR3 plus reference TRBV3-1 and TRBJ1-4, the full variable domain is DTAVSQTPKYLVTQMGNDKSIKCEQNLGHDTMYWYKQDSKKFLKIMFSYNNKELIINETVPNRFSPKSPDKAHLNLHINSLELGDSAVYFCASSQDQVNFATNEKLFFGSGTQLSVL.